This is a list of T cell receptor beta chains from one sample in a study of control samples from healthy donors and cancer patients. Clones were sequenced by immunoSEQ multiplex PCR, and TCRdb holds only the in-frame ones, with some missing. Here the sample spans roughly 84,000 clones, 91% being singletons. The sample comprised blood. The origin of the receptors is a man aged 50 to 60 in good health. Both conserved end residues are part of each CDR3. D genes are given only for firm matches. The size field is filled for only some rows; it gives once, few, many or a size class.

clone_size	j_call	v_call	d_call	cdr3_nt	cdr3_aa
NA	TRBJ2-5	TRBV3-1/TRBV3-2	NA	TGTGCCAGCAGCCACTCCGGTCAGACCCAGTACTTC	CASSHSGQTQYF
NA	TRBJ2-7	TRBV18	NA	TGTGCCAGCTCCGGCCTGGGCAGAACCTACGAGCAGTACTTC	CASSGLGRTYEQYF
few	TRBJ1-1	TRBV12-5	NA	TGTGCTAGTGGATATAACACTGAAGCTTTCTTT	CASGYNTEAFF
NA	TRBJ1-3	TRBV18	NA	TGTGCCAGCTCACCAGAGGGAAACACCATATATTTT	CASSPEGNTIYF
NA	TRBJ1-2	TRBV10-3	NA	TGTGCCATCAGTGAGTCCTCAGGACAGTCCTATGGCTACACCTTC	CAISESSGQSYGYTF
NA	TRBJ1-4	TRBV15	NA	TGTGCCACCAGCAGCTCCTTGGGTCTTCAGGAAAAACTGTTTTTT	CATSSSLGLQEKLFF
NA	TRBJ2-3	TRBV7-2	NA	TGTGCCAGCAGGTCCTCTCGGGGGCTTCTAACCACAGATACGCAGTATTTT	CASRSSRGLLTTDTQYF
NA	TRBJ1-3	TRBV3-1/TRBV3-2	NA	TGTGCCAGCAGCCTAAGGGACGGTGGAAACACCATATATTTT	CASSLRDGGNTIYF
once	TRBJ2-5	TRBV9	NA	TGTGCCAGCAGCGTAGCGCAGGGAAGGGGCGAGACCCAGTACTTC	CASSVAQGRGETQYF
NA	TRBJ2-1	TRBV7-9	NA	TGTGCCAGCAGCCCCCAACTCGGGCGTGCCTACAATGAGCAGTTCTTC	CASSPQLGRAYNEQFF
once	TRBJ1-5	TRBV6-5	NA	TGTGCCAGCAGACCGGGCAATCAGCCCCAGCATTTT	CASRPGNQPQHF
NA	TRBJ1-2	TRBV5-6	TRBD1	TGTGCCAGCAGCTTGGGACAGGGGGCGCGGAGCTATGGCTACACCTTC	CASSLGQGARSYGYTF
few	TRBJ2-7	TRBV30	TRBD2	TGTGCCTGGAGTGGAACCCCGGGGGGAGACGAGCAGTACTTC	CAWSGTPGGDEQYF
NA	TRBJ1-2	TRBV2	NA	TGTGCCAGCAGTGAAGAGGGGGTGACCTTC	CASSEEGVTF
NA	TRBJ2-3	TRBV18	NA	TGTGCCACCTCGGGGACAGATACGCAGTATTTT	CATSGTDTQYF
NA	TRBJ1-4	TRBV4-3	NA	TGCGCCAGCAGCCAAGGCATGACTGCAACTAATGAAAAACTGTTTTTT	CASSQGMTATNEKLFF
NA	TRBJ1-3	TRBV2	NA	TGTGCCAGCAGGACTGCTGGAAACACCATATATTTT	CASRTAGNTIYF
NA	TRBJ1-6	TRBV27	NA	TGTGCCAGCAGTCCCTCCGGGGGAGGGGTGAATTCACCCCTCCACTTT	CASSPSGGGVNSPLHF
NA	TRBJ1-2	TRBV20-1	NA	TGCAGTGCCCACTCTAACTATGGCTACACCTTC	CSAHSNYGYTF
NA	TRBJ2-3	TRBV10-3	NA	TGTGCCATCAGTCCGGGACTCATCACAGATACGCAGTATTTT	CAISPGLITDTQYF
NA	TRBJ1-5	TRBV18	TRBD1	TGTGCCAGCTCACTCCTGGGCCGGGACAGCTATCAGCCCCAGCATTTT	CASSLLGRDSYQPQHF
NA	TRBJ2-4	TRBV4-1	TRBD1	TGCGCCAGCAGCCAAGATGGTCAGGGGGCAGCCAAAAACATTCAGTACTTC	CASSQDGQGAAKNIQYF
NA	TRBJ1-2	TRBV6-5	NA	TGTGCCAGCAAGGCGGGGCCGGCTTTGGATGGCTACACCTTC	CASKAGPALDGYTF
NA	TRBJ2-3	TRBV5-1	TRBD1	TGCGCCAGCAGTCTTGGACAGGTCCCATCGCAGTATTTT	CASSLGQVPSQYF
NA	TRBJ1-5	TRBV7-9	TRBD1	TGTGCCAGCAGCTTAAACCACGGGACAGGTAGCAATCAGCCCCAGCATTTT	CASSLNHGTGSNQPQHF
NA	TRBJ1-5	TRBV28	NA	TGTGCCAGCAGTTTAGGCGGTGGAGCCACCAATCAGCCCCAGCATTTT	CASSLGGGATNQPQHF
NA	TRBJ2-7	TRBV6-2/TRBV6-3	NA	TGTGCCAGCAGTTACTCTTCTTCGGGCGAGCAGTACTTC	CASSYSSSGEQYF
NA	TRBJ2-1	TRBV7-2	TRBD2	TGTGCCAGCAGCTTAGTGGGAGGGAATATGGGCAATGAGCAGTTCTTC	CASSLVGGNMGNEQFF
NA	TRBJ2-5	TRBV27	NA	TGTGCCAGCAGTTTAAGGGGGGGGGCCATAGAGACCCAGTACTTC	CASSLRGGAIETQYF
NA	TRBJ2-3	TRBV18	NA	TGTGCCAGCTCACCGGGGGCGTACACAGATACGCAGTATTTT	CASSPGAYTDTQYF
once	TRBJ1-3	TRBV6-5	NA	TGTGCCAGCAGGGACTTGCGCTCTGGAAACACCATATATTTT	CASRDLRSGNTIYF
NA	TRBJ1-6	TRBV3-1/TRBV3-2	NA	TGTGCCAGCAGCCAAGTTTTAGATAATTCACCCCTCCACTTT	CASSQVLDNSPLHF
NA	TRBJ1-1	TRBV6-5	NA	TGTGCCAGCAGGACTTCGGGTATCACTGAAGCTTTCTTT	CASRTSGITEAFF
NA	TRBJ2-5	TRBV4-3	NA	TGCGCCAGCAGCCTCAGGCCCCAAGAGACCCAGTACTTC	CASSLRPQETQYF
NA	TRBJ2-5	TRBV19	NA	TGTGCCAGTAGTATGGGTGGAGGGGGCGAGACCCAGTACTTC	CASSMGGGGETQYF
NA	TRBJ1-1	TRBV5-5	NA	TGTGCCAGCAGCACGGGACCGGATTCTGGAGCTTTCTTT	CASSTGPDSGAFF